The clone carrying this T cell receptor (beta chain) was detected many times. TCRdb processed the RT-PCR reads anew with MiXCR; each CDR3 protein has one entry. This table has about 800,000 distinct CDR3 sequences, approximately 21% appearing once. V was pared by 4 bases and J by 2 bases, with 13 bases between. The CDR3 runs to 14 residues. Germline assignment: CDR1 SGHRS and CDR2 YFSETQ. This entry belongs to a study of response to subunit inactivated influenza vaccine. This specimen consisted of PBMCs from blood, obtained less than 6 days after vaccination. The genes are TRBV5-1 and TRBJ2-7; no reliable D call. The TCR originated in a man aged 50 to 60 who received an inactivated influenza vaccine. CDR3: CASSVSTQTYEQYF. Written as DNA, the CDR3 is TGCGCCAGCAGCGTATCGACACAGACCTACGAGCAGTACTTC.